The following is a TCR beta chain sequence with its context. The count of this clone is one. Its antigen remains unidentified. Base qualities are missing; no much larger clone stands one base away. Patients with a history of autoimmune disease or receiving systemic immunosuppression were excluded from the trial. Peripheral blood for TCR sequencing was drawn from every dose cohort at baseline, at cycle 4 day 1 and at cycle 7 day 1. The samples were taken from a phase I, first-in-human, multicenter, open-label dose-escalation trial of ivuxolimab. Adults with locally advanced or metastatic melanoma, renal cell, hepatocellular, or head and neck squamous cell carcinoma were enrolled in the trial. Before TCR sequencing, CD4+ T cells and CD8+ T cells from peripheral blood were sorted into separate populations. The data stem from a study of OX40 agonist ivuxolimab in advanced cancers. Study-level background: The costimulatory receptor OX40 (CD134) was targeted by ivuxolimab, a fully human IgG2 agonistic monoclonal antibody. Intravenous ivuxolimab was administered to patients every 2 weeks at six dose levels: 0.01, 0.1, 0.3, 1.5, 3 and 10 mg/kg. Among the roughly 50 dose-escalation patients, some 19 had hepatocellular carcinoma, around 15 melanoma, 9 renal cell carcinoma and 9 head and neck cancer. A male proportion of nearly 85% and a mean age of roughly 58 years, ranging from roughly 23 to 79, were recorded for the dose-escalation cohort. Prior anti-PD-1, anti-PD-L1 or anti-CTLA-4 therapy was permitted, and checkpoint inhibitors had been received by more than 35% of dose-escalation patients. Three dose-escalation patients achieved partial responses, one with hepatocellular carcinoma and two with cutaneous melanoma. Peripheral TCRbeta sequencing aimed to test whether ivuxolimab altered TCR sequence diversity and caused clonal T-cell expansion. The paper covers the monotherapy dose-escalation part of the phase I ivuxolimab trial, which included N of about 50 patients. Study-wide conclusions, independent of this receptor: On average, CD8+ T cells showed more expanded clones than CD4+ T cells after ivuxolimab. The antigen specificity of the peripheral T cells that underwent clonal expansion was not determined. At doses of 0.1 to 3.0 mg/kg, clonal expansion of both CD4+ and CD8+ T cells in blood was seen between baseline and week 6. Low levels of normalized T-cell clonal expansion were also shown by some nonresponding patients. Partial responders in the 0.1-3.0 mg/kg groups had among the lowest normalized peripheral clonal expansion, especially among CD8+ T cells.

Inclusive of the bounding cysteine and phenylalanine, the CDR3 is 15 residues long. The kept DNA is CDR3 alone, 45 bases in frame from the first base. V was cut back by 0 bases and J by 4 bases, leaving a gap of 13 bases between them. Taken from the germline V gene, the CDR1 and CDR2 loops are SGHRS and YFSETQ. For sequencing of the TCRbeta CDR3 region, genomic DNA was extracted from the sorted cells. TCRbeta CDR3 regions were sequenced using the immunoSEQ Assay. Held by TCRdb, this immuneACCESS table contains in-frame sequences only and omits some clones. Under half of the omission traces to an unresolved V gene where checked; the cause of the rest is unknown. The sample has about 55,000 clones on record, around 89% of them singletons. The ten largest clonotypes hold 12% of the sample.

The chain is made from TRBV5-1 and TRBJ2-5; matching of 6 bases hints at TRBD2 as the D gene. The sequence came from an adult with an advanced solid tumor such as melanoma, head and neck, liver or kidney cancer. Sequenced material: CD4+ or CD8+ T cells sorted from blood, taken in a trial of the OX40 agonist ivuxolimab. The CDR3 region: CASSLGGGNAETQYF. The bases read TGCGCCAGCAGCTTGGGAGGCGGGAACGCAGAGACCCAGTACTTC.